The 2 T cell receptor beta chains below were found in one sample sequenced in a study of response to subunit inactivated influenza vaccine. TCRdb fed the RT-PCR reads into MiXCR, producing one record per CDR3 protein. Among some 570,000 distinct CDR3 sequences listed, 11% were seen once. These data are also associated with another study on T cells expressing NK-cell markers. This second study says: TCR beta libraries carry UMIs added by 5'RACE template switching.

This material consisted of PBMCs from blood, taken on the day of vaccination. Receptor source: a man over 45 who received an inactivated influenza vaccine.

CDR3 in amino acids: CASSLKFNTEAFF. CDR3 sequence (DNA): TGTGCCAGCAGCTTAAAATTTAACACTGAAGCTTTCTTT. The chain has TRBV7-9 and TRBJ1-1; no reliable D call. Germline V lookup: CDR1 SEHNR, CDR2 FQNEAQ (reference sequence). This CDR3 has 13 amino acids. Trimming removed 2 bases at V and 2 bases at J, with 6 bases between.

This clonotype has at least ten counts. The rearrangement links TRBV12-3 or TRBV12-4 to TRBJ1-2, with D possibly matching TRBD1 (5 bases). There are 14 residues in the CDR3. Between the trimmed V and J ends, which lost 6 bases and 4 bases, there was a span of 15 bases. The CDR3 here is CASSFPGGGYGYTF. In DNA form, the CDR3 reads TGTGCCAGCAGCTTTCCGGGGGGTGGCTATGGCTACACCTTC.